Presented here are 32 T cell receptor beta chains from one specimen sequenced in a study of memory CD4+ T cells and cytomegalovirus serostatus. Only in-frame clones appear in the TCRdb table, and some are missing; sequencing was by immunoSEQ multiplex PCR. The repertoire holds 50,000 to 60,000 clones, with approximately 83% as singletons. The sort gate was single viable CD3+CD4+CD8-CD45RO+ cells for memory CD4+ T cells. Material: memory CD4+ T cells from blood. These receptors came from an adult in good health and CMV-seronegative.

This chain links TRBV7-2 with TRBJ2-5; 8 bases fit TRBD2. The trim removed 3 bases at V and 4 bases at J, leaving 7 bases unmatched. Germline V gene lookup returns CDR1 SGHTA and CDR2 FQGNSA. The CDR3 is 15 residues long. In DNA, the CDR3 is TGTGCCAGCAGCTTGGTAGCGGGGCCCAGAGAGACCCAGTACTTC. Translating it yields CASSLVAGPRETQYF. Variable domain in full (rest from reference TRBV7-2 and TRBJ2-5): GAGVSQSPSNKVTEKGKDVELRCDPISGHTALYWYRQSLGQGLEFLIYFQGNSAPDKSGLPSDRFSAERTGGSVSTLTIQRTQQEDSAVYLCASSLVAGPRETQYFGPGTRLLVL.

In this sample, this clone turned up once. The genes are TRBV7-8 and TRBJ2-3; D is ambiguous. Germline CDR1 reads SGHVS; CDR2 reads FQNEAQ. The CDR3 is made up of 15 amino acids. V lost 1 base and J lost 0, with 8 bases in between. The DNA of the CDR3 is TGTGCCAGCAGCTTAGTAGGGTCTAGCACAGATACGCAGTATTTT. It codes for CASSLVGSSTDTQYF.

This clone was counted once. The rearrangement uses TRBV7-9 and TRBJ2-3; 9 bases match TRBD1. With 5 bases clipped from V and 6 bases from J, the junction kept 18 bases outside the gene matches. CDR3 size: 18 residues. Germline lookup yields CDR1 SEHNR and CDR2 FQNEAQ (reference sequence). This CDR3 is CASSLGSLGTGGPDTQYF. The CDR3 DNA sequence: TGTGCCAGCAGCCTCGGCAGTCTAGGCACAGGGGGCCCGGATACGCAGTATTTT.

This clone was detected a few times. The chain couples TRBV6-6 to TRBJ2-7, with D unclear. V was cut by 4 bases and J by 3 bases, with 4 bases left in between. From germline, CDR1 is MNHNY and CDR2 SVGAGI (reference sequence). This CDR3 comprises 11 residues. CDR3 nucleotides: TGTGCCAGCAGTTTCGACTACGAGCAGTACTTC. This translates into CASSFDYEQYF.

The genes are TRBV5-4 and TRBJ2-3; 8 bases are a match to TRBD2. Germline V CDR1 and CDR2: SGHNT, YYREEE (reference sequence). This CDR3 has 16 amino acids. The V segment lost 3 bases and the J segment 2 bases; nucleotides outside the gene matches: 8. In DNA form, the CDR3 reads TGTGCCAGCAGCTCTGGCGGGGGGAGCACCACAGATACGCAGTATTTT. Protein sequence: CASSSGGGSTTDTQYF.

This rearrangement joins TRBV18 to TRBJ2-5; D is possibly TRBD1 (6 bases). This CDR3 is 14 amino acids long. Germline V gene sequence: CDR1 KGHSH, CDR2 LQKENI. Trimming pared 1 base from V and 4 bases from J, leaving 10 bases between. The CDR3 bases are TGTGCCAGCTCACCACAAGGGACACCAGAGACCCAGTACTTC. Protein: CASSPQGTPETQYF. Together with reference TRBV18 and TRBJ2-5, the CDR3 gives the full variable domain: NAGVMQNPRHLVRRRGQEARLRCSPMKGHSHVYWYRQLPEEGLKFMVYLQKENIIDESGMPKERFSAEFPKEGPSILRIQQVVRGDSAAYFCASSPQGTPETQYFGPGTRLLVL.

Remarks on this clone: A read error may produce the germline difference seen at one junction end. The V gene is TRBV4-1, the J gene TRBJ2-2, with D perhaps matching TRBD2 (6 bases). Germline lookup yields CDR1 MGHRA and CDR2 YSYEKL. CDR3 size: 14 residues. The CDR3 is CASRDYFNTGELLF. For the CDR3, the DNA is TGCGCCAGCAGGGACTATTTCAACACCGGGGAGCTGCTTTTT.

The chain is built from TRBV2 and TRBJ1-1; a weak D match, TRBD1 (6 bases). Germline lookup yields CDR1 SNHLY and CDR2 FYNNEI. The CDR3 sequence is 15 residues long. Trimming removed 6 bases at V and 0 bases at J, with 14 bases between. Here the CDR3 reads CASRTGAAMNTEAFF. The DNA for the CDR3 is TGTGCCAGCAGGACGGGGGCAGCCATGAACACTGAAGCTTTCTTT.

The chain is built from TRBV7-2 and TRBJ1-6; TRBD1 matches at 9 bases. The CDR3 runs to 14 residues. J lost 9 bases, V lost 6 bases, and 6 bases had no gene match. CDR1 is SGHTA and CDR2 is FQGNSA in the germline V gene. CDR3 sequence (DNA): TGTGCCAGCAGGCCGACAGGGGGAGGTTCACCCCTCCACTTT. Translated, it gives CASRPTGGGSPLHF.

The DNA of the CDR3 is TGTGCCAGCAGTGCGTGGGGTCTCGGGTATGGCTACACCTTC. This sequence encodes CASSAWGLGYGYTF. J is TRBJ1-2 and V is TRBV2; D is undetermined. Germline V gene lookup returns CDR1 SNHLY and CDR2 FYNNEI. The CDR3 loop spans 14 amino acids. V lost 4 bases to trimming and J lost 5 bases, with 14 bases between them.

The rearrangement links TRBV6-1 to TRBJ2-4, with a possible D match to TRBD1 (6 bases). There are 12 residues in the CDR3. Trimming removed 5 bases at V and 6 bases at J, with 8 bases between. Germline lookup yields CDR1 MNHNS and CDR2 SASEGT. CDR3 nucleotide sequence: TGTGCCAGCAGTCGACAGGCAAACATTCAGTACTTC. Translation: CASSRQANIQYF.

This clone showed up just a few times. The chain is built from TRBV7-2 and TRBJ2-5; 12 bases are a match to TRBD2. The V segment lost 5 bases and the J segment 2 bases; nucleotides outside the gene matches: 6. CDR3 length equals 16 residues. Germline loops: CDR1 SGHTA, CDR2 FQGNSA. The CDR3 DNA sequence: TGTGCCAGCAGCCAACGCGGACTAGCGGGGCAAGAGACCCAGTACTTC. Translating gives CASSQRGLAGQETQYF.

The rearrangement joins TRBV18 to TRBJ1-3, with D perhaps TRBD1 (6 bases). The CDR3 sequence is 15 residues long. The germline CDR1 and CDR2 sequences are KGHSH and LQKENI. Deletions cut 3 bases from V and 0 bases from J, with 9 bases between. CDR3 loop: CASSPQGSSGNTIYF. CDR3 in DNA: TGTGCCAGCTCACCGCAGGGGAGCTCTGGAAACACCATATATTTT.

DNA of the CDR3: TGCAGCGTTGATCAGGGTGCCAATCAGCCCCAGCATTTT. This encodes CSVDQGANQPQHF. V and J are TRBV29-1 and TRBJ1-5, with D possibly being TRBD1 (5 bases). CDR1 SQVTM and CDR2 ANQGSEA come from the germline V gene. CDR3 length: 13 amino acids. Trimming removed 3 bases from V and 3 bases from J, with 9 bases in between. Full variable domain (outside the CDR3, taken from reference TRBV29-1 and TRBJ1-5): SAVISQKPSRDICQRGTSLTIQCQVDSQVTMMFWYRQQPGQSLTLIATANQGSEATYESGFVIDKFPISRPNLTFSTLTVSNMSPEDSSIYLCSVDQGANQPQHFGDGTRLSIL.

This sequence joins TRBV30 and TRBJ1-1; 7 nucleotides agree with TRBD1. This CDR3 spans 15 amino acids. Germline loops: CDR1 GTSNPN, CDR2 SVGIG (reference sequence). V lost 3 bases to trimming and J lost 4 bases; unmatched junction nucleotides: 11. The CDR3 protein is CAWSRTSTGITEAFF. CDR3 DNA: TGTGCCTGGAGCCGAACCTCGACAGGGATCACTGAAGCTTTCTTT.

The chain combines TRBV5-1 with TRBJ1-2; a weak D match, TRBD1 (5 bases). The V end was cut by 1 base, the J end by 8 bases, with 15 bases between. This CDR3 contains 14 residues. Per the germline V gene, CDR1 is SGHRS and CDR2 is YFSETQ. CDR3 amino acids: CASSLQGDVNGYTF. The CDR3 bases are TGCGCCAGCAGCTTGCAAGGGGATGTCAACGGCTACACCTTC. The full variable domain, completed using reference TRBV5-1 and TRBJ1-2, is KAGVTQTPRYLIKTRGQQVTLSCSPISGHRSVSWYQQTPGQGLQFLFEYFSETQRNKGNFPGRFSGRQFSNSRSEMNVSTLELGDSALYLCASSLQGDVNGYTFGSGTRLTVV.

This clone was counted between two and nine times. The chain links TRBV6-5 to TRBJ1-1; D remains ambiguous. CDR1 is MNHEY, CDR2 SVGAGI, per germline. This CDR3 has 15 residues. V shed 8 bases and J shed 0 bases, with 16 bases lying between them. This CDR3 is CASRRYKDLNTEAFF. The CDR3 DNA follows: TGTGCCAGCCGACGCTATAAAGACTTGAACACTGAAGCTTTCTTT.

The rearrangement uses TRBV5-5 and TRBJ2-2; D is unresolved. CDR3 length: 16 amino acids. The V and J ends lost 0 bases and 0 bases respectively, with 9 bases between them. Germline-derived CDR1 and CDR2 are SGHKS and YYEKEE (reference sequence). The CDR3 region is CASSLASSANTGELFF. In DNA form, the CDR3 reads TGTGCCAGCAGCTTGGCCAGCTCCGCGAACACCGGGGAGCTGTTTTTT.

The chain combines TRBV28 with TRBJ2-2; D may be TRBD1 (6 bases). Germline CDR1 and CDR2: MDHEN and SYDVKM. This CDR3 is built from 15 residues. The V end lost 3 bases, the J end lost 7 bases, and 15 bases lay between the germline ends. CDR3 in amino acids: CASSLFSGAGGELFF. In DNA, the CDR3 is TGTGCCAGCAGTTTGTTTTCAGGGGCTGGCGGGGAGCTGTTTTTT.

The genes are TRBV6-1 and TRBJ1-4, with D hard to call. Germline V lookup: CDR1 MNHNS, CDR2 SASEGT. The length of the CDR3 is 13 residues. V was shortened by 3 bases and J by 4 bases, with 6 bases between the two germline ends. The CDR3 DNA sequence: TGTGCCAGCAGTGAGAGTTATAATGAAAAACTGTTTTTT. Translation: CASSESYNEKLFF.

The chain links TRBV2 to TRBJ1-1; D uncertain. The CDR3 totals 12 residues. CDR1 is SNHLY, CDR2 FYNNEI, per germline. Trimming shortened V by 9 bases and J by 1 base, and 9 bases separated the two germline ends. Here the CDR3 reads CASTQQNTEAFF. The CDR3 nucleotides are TGTGCCAGTACACAGCAGAACACTGAAGCTTTCTTT. Full variable domain (rest looked up from reference TRBV2 and TRBJ1-1): EPEVTQTPSHQVTQMGQEVILRCVPISNHLYFYWYRQILGQKVEFLVSFYNNEISEKSEIFDDQFSVERPDGSNFTLKIRSTKLEDSAMYFCASTQQNTEAFFGQGTRLTVV.

The V gene is TRBV6-5, the J gene TRBJ1-1; D is unresolved. Germline V gene sequence: CDR1 MNHEY, CDR2 SVGAGI. Trimming stripped 6 bases from V and 0 bases from J, with 14 bases between. The CDR3 totals 15 residues. CDR3 coding DNA: TGTGCCAGCAGAGGTGGAGGAGAGATGAACACTGAAGCTTTCTTT. Residues: CASRGGGEMNTEAFF.

Written as DNA, the CDR3 is TGCAGCGCAGGCAAAGCTTTCTTT. Translating gives CSAGKAFF. The chain uses TRBV20-1 and TRBJ1-1; D gene ambiguous. The CDR3 totals 8 residues. In germline, CDR1 is DFQATT, CDR2 SNEGSKA (reference sequence).

V gene TRBV30 combines with J gene TRBJ2-5; D is perhaps TRBD1 or TRBD2 (5 bases each). The germline V gene encodes CDR1 GTSNPN and CDR2 SVGIG (reference sequence). V was clipped by 4 bases and J by 5 bases, with 11 bases between them. The CDR3 runs 12 residues. The CDR3 sequence: CAWKAGAETQYF. In DNA, the CDR3 is TGTGCCTGGAAAGCCGGGGCCGAGACCCAGTACTTC. Combining the CDR3 with reference TRBV30 and TRBJ2-5 gives the whole variable domain SQTIHQWPATLVQPVGSPLSLECTVEGTSNPNLYWYRQAAGRGLQLLFYSVGIGQISSEVPQNLSASRPQDRQFILSSKKLLLSDSGFYLCAWKAGAETQYFGPGTRLLVL.

The chain is built from TRBV19 and TRBJ1-5, with D possibly being TRBD1 (5 bases). This CDR3 spans 17 amino acids. CDR1 and CDR2 from the germline V gene are LNHDA and SQIVND (reference sequence). V shed 5 bases and J shed 4 bases, with 21 bases lying between them. In nucleotides, the CDR3 is TGTGCCAGTAGTCCAATATTAAGGGGTAGTAGGAATCAGCCCCAGCATTTT. Translated, it gives CASSPILRGSRNQPQHF.

The chain links TRBV6-5 to TRBJ2-1; D tentatively fits TRBD1 or TRBD2 (5 bases each). The V gene lost 4 bases and the J gene lost 9 bases, with 19 bases spanning the gap. The CDR3 is made up of 15 amino acids. Germline assignment: CDR1 MNHEY and CDR2 SVGAGI. In DNA form, the CDR3 reads TGTGCCAGCAGTTTAAACCGGGACCTAGGAGGTGAGCAGTTCTTC. Translating it yields CASSLNRDLGGEQFF.

The chain carries TRBV29-1 and TRBJ2-5; D unclear. This CDR3 comprises 12 residues. The germline V gene encodes CDR1 SQVTM and CDR2 ANQGSEA. Trimming shortened V by 5 bases and J by 0 bases, and 7 bases separated the two germline ends. The DNA for the CDR3 is TGCAGCGTTTCAGAGTACCAAGAGACCCAGTACTTC. Translation gives CSVSEYQETQYF.

The genes are TRBV27 and TRBJ2-7, with 9 nucleotides matching TRBD1. Germline values: CDR1 MNHEY, CDR2 SMNVEV (reference sequence). This CDR3 has 17 amino acids. The J segment lost 5 bases and the V segment lost 0 bases, leaving 11 bases of the junction unmatched. DNA of the CDR3: TGTGCCAGCAGTTTATCGGACTTCCCGGGACAGGGTAACGAGCAGTACTTC. Translation gives CASSLSDFPGQGNEQYF.

The chain joins TRBV4-2 to TRBJ2-2, with TRBD2 matching 9 bases. CDR1 and CDR2 from the germline V gene are LGHNA and YNFKEQ. The junction had 3 bases not matched to a gene; V was cut back by 4 bases and J by 6 bases. CDR3 size: 14 residues. The CDR3 loop is CASSLAGGPGELFF. The CDR3 DNA reads TGTGCCAGCAGCCTGGCGGGGGGGCCCGGGGAGCTGTTTTTT.

This clone was picked up a small number of times. The junction departs from germline at one end; a sequencing error may be responsible. The V call is TRBV19, the J call TRBJ1-3; D is possibly TRBD1 (5 bases). CDR1 LNHDA and CDR2 SQIVND come from the germline V gene (reference sequence). The length of the CDR3 is 15 residues. This chain's CDR3 is CASSMAQGSGNTIYF. CDR3 sequence (DNA): TGTGCCAGCAGTATGGCCCAGGGTTCAGGAAACACCATATATTTT.

This chain links TRBV7-2 with TRBJ1-1; D is unresolved. The germline V gene has CDR1 SGHTA and CDR2 FQGNSA. Trimming removed 3 bases from V and 5 bases from J, with 10 bases in between. The CDR3 length is 13 residues. In nucleotides, the CDR3 is TGTGCCAGCAGCTTCGAGAGGGCAACTGAAGCTTTCTTT. This gives the protein CASSFERATEAFF. Drawing the rest from reference TRBV7-2 and TRBJ1-1, the complete variable domain is GAGVSQSPSNKVTEKGKDVELRCDPISGHTALYWYRQSLGQGLEFLIYFQGNSAPDKSGLPSDRFSAERTGGSVSTLTIQRTQQEDSAVYLCASSFERATEAFFGQGTRLTVV.

This clone is a singleton in its sample. The chain uses TRBV29-1 and TRBJ1-4; the match to TRBD1 covers 9 bases. In germline, CDR1 is SQVTM, CDR2 ANQGSEA. V shed 6 bases and J 8 bases; nucleotides not matched to a gene: 4. The CDR3 is made up of 12 amino acids. The DNA for the CDR3 is TGCAGCGTGGGACAGGGATTCGAAAAACTGTTTTTT. It is translated as CSVGQGFEKLFF. Full variable domain (remainder filled in from reference TRBV29-1 and TRBJ1-4): SAVISQKPSRDICQRGTSLTIQCQVDSQVTMMFWYRQQPGQSLTLIATANQGSEATYESGFVIDKFPISRPNLTFSTLTVSNMSPEDSSIYLCSVGQGFEKLFFGSGTQLSVL.